This is a list of T cell receptor beta chains from one sample in a study of T cells after yellow fever vaccination. TCRdb used MiXCR to reprocess the 5' RACE reads, holding one entry per CDR3 protein. The repertoire holds about 550,000 distinct CDR3 sequences, with 15% to 20% as singletons. The specimen comprised PBMCs, sampled 15 days after the yellow fever booster vaccination. The receptors were sampled from a young man who received the YFV17D yellow fever vaccine. Both conserved end residues are part of each CDR3. A row's size may be missing; if present it is once, few, many or a size class.

cdr3_aa clone_size j_call v_call
CSVEAEDTQYF . TRBJ2-3 TRBV29-1
CASSVESRAGGRGEQFF . TRBJ2-1 TRBV9
CATSRVRKNEKLFF many TRBJ1-4 TRBV15
CASSPTGFDYGYTF . TRBJ1-2 TRBV11-2
CSSWASQETQYF . TRBJ2-5 TRBV29-1
CSARDRTSGANVLTF few TRBJ2-6 TRBV20-1
CASSGSSGRYPSTDTQYF . TRBJ2-3 TRBV5-1
CASSGPGPSLYGSRFF many TRBJ2-1 TRBV21-1
CASSQGAGNSYNEQFF . TRBJ2-1 TRBV4-3
CASSLGGTRVSLEQFF few TRBJ2-1 TRBV12-3/TRBV12-4
CASSKELFF few TRBJ2-2 TRBV18